These 28 T cell receptor beta chains share one sample of origin, sequenced in a study of TIL therapy for anti-PD-1-resistant metastatic lung cancer. The immunoSEQ assay was v3. TCRdb's copy holds only in-frame clones and misses some; the assay was immunoSEQ multiplex PCR. In the table there are around 100,000 clones, approximately 65% of which are singletons. Time point defined: pre-treatment sample, taken before nivolumab and TIL therapy. Tumor tissue came from excised metastases, mostly pleural nodules or supraclavicular lymph nodes. Specimen: tumor tissue, collected at baseline. The origin of the receptors is a person aged 25-80 years with non-small cell lung cancer.

The genes are TRBV6-5 and TRBJ2-1; D is unresolved. V dropped 6 bases and J dropped 6 bases, with 9 bases sitting between them. The CDR3 consists of 12 residues. CDR1 MNHEY and CDR2 SVGAGI come from the germline V gene. In nucleotides, the CDR3 is TGTGCCAGCAGATGGAGAGTCAATGAGCAGTTCTTC. Protein sequence: CASRWRVNEQFF.

CDR3 sequence: CASSQVMGNTIYF. DNA of the CDR3: TGTGCCAGCAGCCAAGTGATGGGAAACACCATATATTTT. V usage is TRBV4-2 and J usage is TRBJ1-3, with unresolved D. Germline V gene data show CDR1 as LGHNA and CDR2 as YNFKEQ. The CDR3 has 13 residues. V was shortened by 1 base and J by 4 bases, with 5 bases between the two germline ends.

This chain joins TRBV7-3 and TRBJ2-2; 10 bases agree with TRBD2. This CDR3 region has 14 residues. V trimming: 4 bases; J trimming: 6 bases; junction bases outside the gene matches: 2. Germline V gene sequence: CDR1 SGHTA, CDR2 FQGTGA. CDR3 amino acids: CASSSGTSAGELFF. Here the CDR3 DNA reads TGTGCCAGCAGCTCCGGGACTAGCGCCGGGGAGCTGTTTTTT.

This clone has a handful of counts. The chain links TRBV5-6 to TRBJ1-1; D gene unclear. From germline, CDR1 is SGHDT and CDR2 YYEEEE. The CDR3 has 16 residues. The V and J ends lost 2 bases and 1 base respectively, with 15 bases between them. Written as DNA, the CDR3 is TGTGCCAGCAGCTTCGGGTCAGGCCGTTCGAACACTGAAGCTTTCTTT. This codes for CASSFGSGRSNTEAFF.

The gene calls are TRBV11-2 and TRBJ2-2; D unresolved. V lost 1 base to trimming and J lost 13 bases, with 7 bases between them. The germline CDR1 and CDR2 sequences are SGHAT and FQNNGV. The CDR3 has 11 residues. The CDR3 DNA sequence: TGTGCCAGCAGCTTAGCGTGGCCGCTGTTTTTT. Protein sequence: CASSLAWPLFF.

This chain uses TRBV20-1 with TRBJ2-1; 9 bases map to TRBD1. Germline V gene data show CDR1 as DFQATT and CDR2 as SNEGSKA (reference sequence). J was trimmed by 7 bases and V by 3 bases; bases with no gene match: 4. CDR3 size: 13 residues. DNA of the CDR3: TGCAGTGCTAGTGGGACAGGGCCAAATGAGCAGTTCTTC. Translation: CSASGTGPNEQFF.

This clone showed up just once. The gene calls are TRBV7-8 and TRBJ2-3, with 9 bases lining up with TRBD2. The CDR3 contains 15 residues. Losses at the gene ends were 5 bases for V and 0 bases for J; bases not matched to a gene: 3. Germline CDR1 SGHVS, CDR2 FQNEAQ. Here the CDR3 reads CASSATSGSTDTQYF. Written as DNA, the CDR3 is TGTGCCAGCAGCGCGACTAGCGGTAGCACAGATACGCAGTATTTT.

This clone has just a few counts. The rearrangement uses TRBV9 and TRBJ1-1; TRBD1 matches at 7 bases. Trimming cost V 3 bases and J 1 base; bases outside gene matches: 9. Germline assignment: CDR1 SGDLS and CDR2 YYNGEE. This CDR3 spans 16 amino acids. The CDR3 reads CASSAWDSSRNTEAFF. The DNA for the CDR3 is TGTGCCAGCAGCGCCTGGGACAGTTCTCGGAACACTGAAGCTTTCTTT.

Concerning this clone: The sample has other DNA sequences that encode this CDR3 too. The chain has TRBV12-3 or TRBV12-4 and TRBJ2-3; a weak D match, TRBD1 (7 bases). Trimming removed 7 bases at V and 5 bases at J, with 13 bases between. This CDR3 contains 13 residues. The CDR3 DNA reads as TGTGCCAGCAAGGAGGGGGCCGGAGATACGCAGTATTTT. This codes for CASKEGAGDTQYF.

The chain joins TRBV19 to TRBJ1-4; unclear D gene. Germline V CDR1 and CDR2: LNHDA, SQIVND (reference sequence). The germline V and J ends were trimmed by 7 bases and 4 bases, with 13 bases remaining between them. The CDR3 is made up of 14 amino acids. Written as DNA, the CDR3 is TGTGCCAGTAACGGATGGGGTCTTAATGAAAAACTGTTTTTT. This translates into CASNGWGLNEKLFF.

This chain connects TRBV4-2 to TRBJ2-1, with 9 bases fitting TRBD2. CDR3 length: 16 amino acids. Germline values: CDR1 LGHNA, CDR2 YNFKEQ. The V gene end was trimmed by 2 bases and the J gene end by 5 bases; junction bases not matched to a gene: 7. The CDR3 region is CASSQPSAGGHNEQFF. CDR3 nucleotide sequence: TGTGCCAGCAGCCAACCGTCAGCGGGAGGTCACAATGAGCAGTTCTTC.

The table lists this clone with a few counts. The V gene is TRBV11-3, the J gene TRBJ2-5, with D possibly being TRBD1 (8 bases). The germline V and J ends were trimmed by 5 bases and 0 bases, with 19 bases remaining between them. The CDR3 extends over 17 amino acids. Germline V lookup: CDR1 SGHNT, CDR2 YENEEA. DNA of the CDR3: TGTGCCAGCAGCGCCGGACAGCGGGACAGGTACCAAGAGACCCAGTACTTC. Protein sequence: CASSAGQRDRYQETQYF.

This clone came up a few times. This chain uses TRBV5-5 with TRBJ1-6, with D possibly TRBD1 on 5 matching bases. CDR1 is SGHKS, CDR2 YYEKEE, per germline (reference sequence). The CDR3 is made up of 17 amino acids. The V end was cut by 4 bases, the J end by 9 bases, with 23 bases between. CDR3 sequence (DNA): TGTGCCAGCAGCCGAATTCCTAAGAGGCAGGGAGGTTCACCCCTCCACTTT. Amino acids: CASSRIPKRQGGSPLHF.

This chain joins TRBV6-5 and TRBJ2-4; 7 nucleotides line up with TRBD1. The CDR3 consists of 14 residues. From germline, CDR1 is MNHEY and CDR2 SVGAGI. Trimming removed 8 bases from V and 4 bases from J; junction bases left unmatched: 8. The CDR3 region has the DNA TGTGCCAGCGCCCGGGACAGAGAGAAAAACATTCAGTACTTC. It specifies CASARDREKNIQYF.

The rearrangement joins TRBV5-5 to TRBJ1-1, with D maybe TRBD1 (6 bases). The V gene lost 0 bases and the J gene lost 5 bases, with 11 bases spanning the gap. CDR1 is SGHKS, CDR2 YYEKEE, per germline (reference sequence). CDR3 size: 14 residues. In nucleotides, the CDR3 is TGTGCCAGCAGCTTGGAGGGGGGTCAGACTGAAGCTTTCTTT. Protein product: CASSLEGGQTEAFF.

V gene TRBV4-2 combines with J gene TRBJ2-7, with 7 bases matching TRBD1. V was clipped by 1 base and J by 3 bases; unmatched bases: 6. The CDR3 covers 15 residues. CDR1 and CDR2 (germline): LGHNA, YNFKEQ. The CDR3 nucleotides read TGTGCCAGCAGCCAAGGCGACAGGGTAGTCTACGAGCAGTACTTC. This translates into CASSQGDRVVYEQYF.

This CDR3 reads CASSRTTGENTIYF. In nucleotides, the CDR3 is TGCGCCAGCAGCCGCACAACAGGGGAAAACACCATATATTTT. V and J are TRBV5-1 and TRBJ1-3; 7 nucleotides align to TRBD1. Trimming cost V 4 bases and J 6 bases; bases outside gene matches: 7. This CDR3 is 14 amino acids long. In germline, CDR1 is SGHRS, CDR2 YFSETQ.

This clone has just one count. The chain is built from TRBV20-1 and TRBJ2-7; D is uncertain. Germline loops: CDR1 DFQATT, CDR2 SNEGSKA (reference sequence). The CDR3 sequence is 12 residues long. Trimming took 3 bases from V and 4 from J, leaving 10 bases between them. CDR3 loop: CSASSTVYEQYF. CDR3 nucleotide sequence: TGCAGTGCTAGTTCAACGGTTTACGAGCAGTACTTC.

This chain joins TRBV11-2 and TRBJ1-6; D is ambiguous. The CDR3 is made up of 14 amino acids. In germline, CDR1 is SGHAT, CDR2 FQNNGV. Trimming cost V 5 bases and J 7 bases, with 12 bases left between them. CDR3 protein: CASSAGALNSPLHF. The CDR3 DNA reads TGTGCCAGCAGCGCGGGAGCCCTAAATTCACCCCTCCACTTT.

The chain recombines TRBV5-4 with TRBJ2-2; a possible D gene is TRBD2 (6 bases). Trimming took 4 bases from V and 0 from J, leaving 13 bases between them. The CDR3 sequence is 16 residues long. The germline CDR1 and CDR2 sequences are SGHNT and YYREEE (reference sequence). The CDR3 here is CASSTEGRTNTGELFF. CDR3 DNA: TGTGCCAGCAGCACGGAGGGCAGGACGAACACCGGGGAGCTGTTTTTT.

A word on this clone: Other DNA sequences within the sample encode an identical CDR3. V is TRBV6-5 and J is TRBJ2-7; no clear D. CDR1 MNHEY and CDR2 SVGAGI come from the germline V gene. Trimming stripped 0 bases from V and 4 bases from J, with 13 bases between. The length of the CDR3 is 15 residues. The CDR3 spells CASSYSMTGGYEQYF. In nucleotides, the CDR3 is TGTGCCAGCAGTTACTCGATGACGGGTGGTTACGAGCAGTACTTC.

In this sample, this clone turned up a few times. The chain carries TRBV11-2 and TRBJ1-5, with TRBD1 matching 8 bases. Trimming removed 1 base from V and 6 bases from J; junction bases left unmatched: 2. Germline lookup yields CDR1 SGHAT and CDR2 FQNNGV. This CDR3 comprises 14 residues. As DNA, the CDR3 is TGTGCCAGCAGCTTAGCAGGGGGCCCTCAGCCCCAGCATTTT. This translates into CASSLAGGPQPQHF.

The chain recombines TRBV18 with TRBJ2-6; TRBD1 matches at 10 bases. Unmatched junction bases numbered 7, after V lost 6 bases and J lost 2 bases. The V gene's germline CDR1 is KGHSH and CDR2 LQKENI. This CDR3 has 17 residues. This CDR3 reads CASSPGQGRTGANVLTF. In DNA, the CDR3 is TGTGCCAGCTCCCCGGGACAGGGGAGGACTGGGGCCAACGTCCTGACTTTC. The variable domain in full, completed from reference TRBV18 and TRBJ2-6, reads NAGVMQNPRHLVRRRGQEARLRCSPMKGHSHVYWYRQLPEEGLKFMVYLQKENIIDESGMPKERFSAEFPKEGPSILRIQQVVRGDSAAYFCASSPGQGRTGANVLTFGAGSRLTVL.

This clone was found many times. The V gene is TRBV28, the J gene TRBJ2-5; possibly TRBD2 for D (6 bases). Looked up from germline, CDR1 is MDHEN and CDR2 is SYDVKM. This CDR3 contains 12 residues. Trimming shortened V by 8 bases and J by 4 bases, and 11 bases separated the two germline ends. CDR3 DNA: TGTGCCAGCTACAGGAGGGGAGAGACCCAGTACTTC. It codes for CASYRRGETQYF.

The CDR3 DNA follows: TGTGCCAGCAGTTTGTCCCGTCTAGCGGGAGACAATGAGCAGTTCTTC. Protein: CASSLSRLAGDNEQFF. The chain employs TRBV27 and TRBJ2-1, with 10 bases identical to TRBD2. Germline loops: CDR1 MNHEY, CDR2 SMNVEV (reference sequence). This CDR3 contains 16 residues. V was pared by 3 bases and J by 5 bases, with 7 bases of the junction left unmatched.

There are a few counts of this clone. The CDR3 coding sequence is TGTGCCAGCAGGCCGACAGGGTGGAGTACGGGCTACACCTTC. Translated: CASRPTGWSTGYTF. The chain has TRBV6-5 and TRBJ1-2; 7 nucleotides line up with TRBD1. The length of the CDR3 is 14 residues. CDR1 is MNHEY and CDR2 is SVGAGI in the germline V gene. With V trimmed by 6 bases and J by 8 bases, 12 bases remained unmatched.

The chain joins TRBV10-1 to TRBJ2-7, with a tentative D call TRBD1 (6 bases). Per germline, CDR1 WNHNN and CDR2 SYGVQD (reference sequence). V lost 7 bases and J lost 1, with 14 bases in between. This CDR3 has 14 residues. This CDR3 reads CASKRTDLSYEQYF. CDR3 in DNA: TGCGCCAGCAAGAGGACAGACCTTTCCTACGAGCAGTACTTC.

This clone has just one count. V gene TRBV9 combines with J gene TRBJ2-2; D might be TRBD2 (6 bases). The V end lost 4 bases, the J end lost 7 bases, and 14 bases lay between the germline ends. Looked up from germline, CDR1 is SGDLS and CDR2 is YYNGEE. This CDR3 is built from 14 residues. The CDR3 DNA follows: TGTGCCAGCAGCCCCGGGGGAGTCGGCGGGGAGCTGTTTTTT. Protein: CASSPGGVGGELFF. The variable domain in full, completed from reference TRBV9 and TRBJ2-2, reads DSGVTQTPKHLITATGQRVTLRCSPRSGDLSVYWYQQSLDQGLQFLIQYYNGEERAKGNILERFSAQQFPDLHSELNLSSLELGDSALYFCASSPGGVGGELFFGEGSRLTVL.